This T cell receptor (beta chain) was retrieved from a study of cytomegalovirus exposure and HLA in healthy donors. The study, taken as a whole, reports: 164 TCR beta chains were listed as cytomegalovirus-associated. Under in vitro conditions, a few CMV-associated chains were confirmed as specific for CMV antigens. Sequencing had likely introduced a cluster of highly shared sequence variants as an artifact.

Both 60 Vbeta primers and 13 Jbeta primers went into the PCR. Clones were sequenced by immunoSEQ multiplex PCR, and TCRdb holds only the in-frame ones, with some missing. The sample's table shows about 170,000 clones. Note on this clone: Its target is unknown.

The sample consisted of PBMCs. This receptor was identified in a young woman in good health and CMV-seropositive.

CDR3 region: CASSPSASDYEQYF. The CDR3 DNA reads TGTGCCAGCTCACCATCGGCTAGCGACTACGAGCAGTACTTC. The chain links TRBV18 to TRBJ2-5; D is perhaps TRBD2 (6 bases). The J call may be mistaken, given a closer DNA end match to TRBJ2-7. This CDR3 spans 14 amino acids. Germline CDR1 and CDR2: KGHSH and LQKENI.